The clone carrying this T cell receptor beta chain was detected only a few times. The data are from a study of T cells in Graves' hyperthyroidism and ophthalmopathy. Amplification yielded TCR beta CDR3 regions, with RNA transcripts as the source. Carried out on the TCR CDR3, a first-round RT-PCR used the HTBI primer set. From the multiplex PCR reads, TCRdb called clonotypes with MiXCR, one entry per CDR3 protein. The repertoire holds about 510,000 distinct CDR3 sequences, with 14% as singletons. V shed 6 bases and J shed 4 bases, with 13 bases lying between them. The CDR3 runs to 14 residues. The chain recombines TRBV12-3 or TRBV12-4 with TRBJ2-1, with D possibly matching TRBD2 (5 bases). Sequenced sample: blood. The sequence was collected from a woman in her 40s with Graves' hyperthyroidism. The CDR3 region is CASSHLSGYNEQFF. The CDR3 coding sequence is TGTGCCAGCAGCCACCTTTCGGGGTACAATGAGCAGTTCTTC.